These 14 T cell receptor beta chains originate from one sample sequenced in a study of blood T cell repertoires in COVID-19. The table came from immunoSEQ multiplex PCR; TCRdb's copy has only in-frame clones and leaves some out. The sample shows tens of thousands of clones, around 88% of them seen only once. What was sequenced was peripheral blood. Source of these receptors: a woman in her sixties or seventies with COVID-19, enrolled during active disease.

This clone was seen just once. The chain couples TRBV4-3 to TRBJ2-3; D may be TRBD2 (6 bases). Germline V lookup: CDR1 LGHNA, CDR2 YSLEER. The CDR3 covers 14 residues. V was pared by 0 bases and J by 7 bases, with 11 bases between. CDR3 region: CASSQDYGTYTQYF. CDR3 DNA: TGCGCCAGCAGCCAAGACTATGGGACTTATACGCAGTATTTT.

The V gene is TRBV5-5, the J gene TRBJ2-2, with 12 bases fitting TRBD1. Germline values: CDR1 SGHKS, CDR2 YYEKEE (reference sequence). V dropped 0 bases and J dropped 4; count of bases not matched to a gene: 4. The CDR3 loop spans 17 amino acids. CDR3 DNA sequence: TGTGCCAGCAGCTTGGAAGGGACAGGGGGCTTCACCGGGGAGCTGTTTTTT. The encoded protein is CASSLEGTGGFTGELFF.

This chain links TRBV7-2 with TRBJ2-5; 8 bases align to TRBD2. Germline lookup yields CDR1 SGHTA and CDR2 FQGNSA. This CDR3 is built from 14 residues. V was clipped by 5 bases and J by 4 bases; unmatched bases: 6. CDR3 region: CASSLSGAGETQYF. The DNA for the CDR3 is TGTGCCAGCAGCCTTAGCGGGGCAGGAGAGACCCAGTACTTC.

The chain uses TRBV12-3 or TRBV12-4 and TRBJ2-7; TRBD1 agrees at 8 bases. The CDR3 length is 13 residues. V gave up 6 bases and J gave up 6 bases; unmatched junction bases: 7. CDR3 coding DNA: TGTGCCAGCAGCCTAGACAGGGGTAGCGAGCAGTACTTC. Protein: CASSLDRGSEQYF.

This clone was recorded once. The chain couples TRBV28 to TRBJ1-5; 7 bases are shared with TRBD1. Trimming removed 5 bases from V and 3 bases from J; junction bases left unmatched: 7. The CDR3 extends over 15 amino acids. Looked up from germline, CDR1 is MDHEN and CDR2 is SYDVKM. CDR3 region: CASSQGGRVNQPQHF. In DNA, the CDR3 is TGTGCCAGCAGTCAGGGGGGTAGGGTCAATCAGCCCCAGCATTTT.

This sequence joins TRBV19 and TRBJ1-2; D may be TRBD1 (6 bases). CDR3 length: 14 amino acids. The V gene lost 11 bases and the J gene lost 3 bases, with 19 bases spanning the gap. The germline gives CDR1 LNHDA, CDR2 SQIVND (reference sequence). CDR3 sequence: CASYSTGSHYGYTF. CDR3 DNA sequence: TGTGCCTCCTATTCTACAGGGTCCCACTATGGCTACACCTTC.

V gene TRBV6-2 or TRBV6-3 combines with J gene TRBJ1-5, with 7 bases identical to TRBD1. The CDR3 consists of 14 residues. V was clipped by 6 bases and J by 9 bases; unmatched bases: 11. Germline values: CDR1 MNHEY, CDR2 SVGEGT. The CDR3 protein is CASSPRTGPLPQHF. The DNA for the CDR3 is TGTGCCAGCAGCCCCAGGACAGGCCCGTTGCCCCAGCATTTT.

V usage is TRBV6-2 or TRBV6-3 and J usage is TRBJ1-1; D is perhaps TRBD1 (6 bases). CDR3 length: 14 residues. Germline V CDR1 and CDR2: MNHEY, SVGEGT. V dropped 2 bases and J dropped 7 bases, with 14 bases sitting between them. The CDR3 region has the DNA TGTGCCAGCAGTTACGATGGGGGCCGGATTGAAGCTTTCTTT. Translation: CASSYDGGRIEAFF.

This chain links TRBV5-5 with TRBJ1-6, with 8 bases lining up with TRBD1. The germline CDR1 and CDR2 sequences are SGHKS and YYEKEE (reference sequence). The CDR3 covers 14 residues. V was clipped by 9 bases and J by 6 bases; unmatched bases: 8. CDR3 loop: CATAGGQGNSPLHF. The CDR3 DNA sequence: TGTGCCACCGCCGGCGGACAGGGTAATTCACCCCTCCACTTT.

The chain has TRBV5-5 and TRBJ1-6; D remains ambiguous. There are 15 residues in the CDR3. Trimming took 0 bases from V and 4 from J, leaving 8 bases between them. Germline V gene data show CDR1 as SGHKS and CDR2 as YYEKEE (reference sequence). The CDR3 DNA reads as TGTGCCAGCAGCTTGGAACAGAATTATAATTCACCCCTCCACTTT. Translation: CASSLEQNYNSPLHF.

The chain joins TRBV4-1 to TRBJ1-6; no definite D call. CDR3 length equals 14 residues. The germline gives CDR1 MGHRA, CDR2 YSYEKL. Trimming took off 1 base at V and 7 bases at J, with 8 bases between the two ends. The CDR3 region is CASSQASLNSPLHF. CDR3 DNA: TGCGCCAGCAGCCAAGCGAGCCTCAATTCACCCCTCCACTTT.

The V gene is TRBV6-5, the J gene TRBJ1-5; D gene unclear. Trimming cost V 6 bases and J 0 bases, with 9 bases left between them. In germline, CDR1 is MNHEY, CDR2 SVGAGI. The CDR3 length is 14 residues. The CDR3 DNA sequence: TGTGCCAGCAGGCCGAGAGGTAGCAATCAGCCCCAGCATTTT. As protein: CASRPRGSNQPQHF.

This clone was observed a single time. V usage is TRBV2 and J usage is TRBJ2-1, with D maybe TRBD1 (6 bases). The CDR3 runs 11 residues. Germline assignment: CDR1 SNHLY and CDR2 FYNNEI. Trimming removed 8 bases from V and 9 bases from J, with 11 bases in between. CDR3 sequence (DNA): TGTGCCAGCGGAGCAGGGGTTGAGCAGTTCTTC. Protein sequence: CASGAGVEQFF. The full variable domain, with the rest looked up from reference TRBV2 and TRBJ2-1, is EPEVTQTPSHQVTQMGQEVILRCVPISNHLYFYWYRQILGQKVEFLVSFYNNEISEKSEIFDDQFSVERPDGSNFTLKIRSTKLEDSAMYFCASGAGVEQFFGPGTRLTVL.

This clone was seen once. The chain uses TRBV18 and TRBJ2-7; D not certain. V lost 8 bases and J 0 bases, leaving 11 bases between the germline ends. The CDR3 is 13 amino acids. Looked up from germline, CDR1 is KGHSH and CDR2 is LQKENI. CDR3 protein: CASNLGSSYEQYF. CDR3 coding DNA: TGTGCCAGCAACCTTGGTAGCTCCTACGAGCAGTACTTC.